This is a list of T cell receptor beta chains from one sample in a study of blood T cell repertoires in COVID-19. Some clones are missing from TCRdb's copy, which holds only in-frame ones; the method was immunoSEQ multiplex PCR. The repertoire holds some 200,000 clones, with 70% to 90% as singletons. Source material: peripheral blood. The receptors derive from a man between 50 and 59 years old with COVID-19, enrolled during active disease. Each CDR3 is given with its conserved first and last residue. Each record gives: J gene, V gene, D gene, clone size, CDR3 protein, CDR3 DNA. A D gene is named only where the DNA matches it firmly. Clone size is shown for a subset of rows, as once, few, many or a class of expanded clone.

TRBJ1-1 TRBV19 - - CASSAIDSIMNTEAFF TGTGCCAGTAGTGCAATTGACAGTATAATGAACACTGAAGCTTTCTTT
TRBJ2-1 TRBV9 TRBD2 once CASSWTSGYNEQFF TGTGCCAGCAGCTGGACTAGCGGATACAATGAGCAGTTCTTC
TRBJ2-1 TRBV10-3 TRBD2 once CAISEGLANEQFF TGTGCCATCAGTGAGGGACTAGCAAATGAGCAGTTCTTC
TRBJ1-2 TRBV19 - - CASSRGFLNYGYTF TGTGCCAGTAGTAGAGGGTTTCTTAACTATGGCTACACCTTC
TRBJ2-3 TRBV7-3 - - CASSLSLATDTQYF TGTGCCAGCAGCTTAAGCCTAGCAACAGATACGCAGTATTTT
TRBJ1-2 TRBV9 - - CASSVETTGLHGYTF TGTGCCAGCAGCGTAGAAACAACAGGGCTCCATGGCTACACCTTC
TRBJ1-2 TRBV7-9 TRBD1 - CASSPAGQGIFNYGYTF TGTGCCAGCAGCCCTGCGGGACAGGGGATTTTCAACTATGGCTACACCTTC
TRBJ1-4 TRBV27 - few CASSLSDSLSEKLFF TGTGCCAGCAGTTTATCGGACAGCCTCAGTGAAAAACTGTTTTTT
TRBJ1-1 TRBV5-1 TRBD1 - CASSTSGTGNTEAFF TGCGCCAGCAGCACCTCCGGGACAGGGAACACTGAAGCTTTCTTT
TRBJ2-7 TRBV11-2 TRBD2 - CASSLLAGEGEQYF TGTGCCAGCAGCTTACTAGCGGGAGAGGGTGAGCAGTACTTC
TRBJ2-3 TRBV14 - - CASSQDRGGARPDTQYF TGTGCCAGCAGCCAAGATAGGGGGGGAGCCCGACCAGATACGCAGTATTTT
TRBJ1-5 TRBV30 - - CAWSGEGNQPQHF TGTGCCTGGTCCGGGGAGGGGAATCAGCCCCAGCATTTT
TRBJ2-7 TRBV5-5 TRBD1 - CASSLARDRVHEQYF TGTGCCAGCAGCTTGGCCAGGGACAGGGTCCACGAGCAGTACTTC
TRBJ2-1 TRBV30 TRBD1 - CAWSPIVWTGVYNEQFF TGTGCCTGGAGTCCCATCGTCTGGACAGGGGTATACAATGAGCAGTTCTTC
TRBJ1-5 TRBV4-1 - once CASSQGGREHSNQPQHF TGCGCCAGCAGCCAAGGGGGCAGAGAACATAGCAATCAGCCCCAGCATTTT
TRBJ1-6 TRBV30 - - CAWRLLENSPLHF TGTGCCTGGAGGTTACTGGAGAATTCACCCCTCCACTTT